Each of the 28 T cell receptor beta chains below was sequenced from the same sample in a study of OX40 agonist ivuxolimab in advanced cancers. Here immunoSEQ multiplex PCR was the method, and the copy in TCRdb shows in-frame clones only, minus some. The sample lists some 86,000 clones, around 88% occurring once. The source was CD4+ or CD8+ T cells sorted from blood, collected in a trial of the OX40 agonist ivuxolimab. The receptors derive from an adult with an advanced solid tumor such as melanoma, head and neck, liver or kidney cancer.

The rearrangement uses TRBV5-1 and TRBJ1-5, with TRBD1 as a possible D gene (5 bases). Germline CDR1 reads SGHRS; CDR2 reads YFSETQ. Trimming removed 3 bases at V and 4 bases at J, with 14 bases between. The CDR3 runs 15 residues. In DNA form, the CDR3 reads TGCGCCAGCAGCTCTCGGGGGGGTTCAAATCAGCCCCAGCATTTT. Encoded protein: CASSSRGGSNQPQHF.

For the CDR3, the DNA is TGCGCCAGCAGCCAAGGTGGAGGGTCGCGGGGAGGTAATCAGCCCCAGCATTTT. Protein sequence: CASSQGGGSRGGNQPQHF. The rearrangement uses TRBV4-1 and TRBJ1-5; D is unclear. CDR3 size: 18 residues. With 1 base removed from V and 4 bases from J, the gap between germline ends came to 20 bases. Germline V gene sequence: CDR1 MGHRA, CDR2 YSYEKL.

The rearrangement uses TRBV19 and TRBJ2-1, with D possibly being TRBD1 (6 bases). V lost 4 bases, J lost 0 bases, and 10 bases lay in between. CDR3 size: 15 residues. Germline CDR1 is LNHDA and CDR2 is SQIVND (reference sequence). The CDR3 sequence is CASSRDTYSYNEQFF. CDR3 DNA: TGTGCCAGTAGTAGGGACACCTACTCCTACAATGAGCAGTTCTTC. Together with reference TRBV19 and TRBJ2-1, the CDR3 gives the full variable domain: DGGITQSPKYLFRKEGQNVTLSCEQNLNHDAMYWYRQDPGQGLRLIYYSQIVNDFQKGDIAEGYSVSREKKESFPLTVTSAQKNPTAFYLCASSRDTYSYNEQFFGPGTRLTVL.

The chain carries TRBV7-9 and TRBJ1-5, with a weak D call TRBD1 (5 bases). V shed 0 bases and J shed 6 bases, with 12 bases lying between them. The CDR3 is 15 amino acids. Germline CDR1 and CDR2: SEHNR and FQNEAQ (reference sequence). CDR3 residues: CASSLASGASQPQHF. CDR3 in DNA: TGTGCCAGCAGCTTAGCCAGCGGGGCCAGTCAGCCCCAGCATTTT.

The chain uses TRBV18 and TRBJ2-1, with TRBD2 matching over 9 bases. Germline lookup yields CDR1 KGHSH and CDR2 LQKENI. V dropped 0 bases and J dropped 9; count of bases not matched to a gene: 6. CDR3 length: 15 residues. This CDR3 reads CASSPPSGSVGEQFF. DNA for the CDR3: TGTGCCAGCTCACCACCTAGCGGGAGTGTCGGTGAGCAGTTCTTC. The entire variable domain, with the rest obtained from reference TRBV18 and TRBJ2-1, is as follows: NAGVMQNPRHLVRRRGQEARLRCSPMKGHSHVYWYRQLPEEGLKFMVYLQKENIIDESGMPKERFSAEFPKEGPSILRIQQVVRGDSAAYFCASSPPSGSVGEQFFGPGTRLTVL.

This chain links TRBV7-9 with TRBJ2-5, with D tentatively TRBD1 or TRBD2 (6 bases each). The CDR3 spans 17 residues. Germline assignment: CDR1 SEHNR and CDR2 FQNEAQ (reference sequence). Trimming removed 0 bases at V and 1 base at J, with 15 bases between. Here the CDR3 reads CASSLARGVGRQETQYF. For the CDR3, the DNA is TGTGCCAGCAGCTTAGCTAGGGGGGTTGGGCGCCAAGAGACCCAGTACTTC.

The genes are TRBV27 and TRBJ2-3; 11 positions agree with TRBD2. This CDR3 has 16 residues. From germline, CDR1 is MNHEY and CDR2 SMNVEV (reference sequence). Trimming cost V 4 bases and J 4 bases; bases outside gene matches: 7. The chain's CDR3 is CASSSYLAGGADTQYF. For the CDR3, the DNA is TGTGCCAGCAGTTCATATTTAGCGGGGGGGGCAGATACGCAGTATTTT.

The chain carries TRBV2 and TRBJ1-5; D remains unclear. V dropped 3 bases and J dropped 3 bases, with 0 bases sitting between them. The germline V gene has CDR1 SNHLY and CDR2 FYNNEI. The CDR3 covers 11 residues. CDR3 sequence reads: CASSDNQPQHF. For the CDR3, the DNA is TGTGCCAGCAGTGACAATCAGCCCCAGCATTTT.

The chain joins TRBV28 to TRBJ1-5, with a possible D match to TRBD1 (5 bases). Germline CDR1 is MDHEN and CDR2 is SYDVKM. The CDR3 has 18 residues. Trimming shortened V by 2 bases and J by 3 bases, and 20 bases separated the two germline ends. The CDR3 is CASSLTILGRGSNQPQHF. The CDR3 bases are TGTGCCAGCAGTTTAACAATCCTGGGGAGGGGTTCCAATCAGCCCCAGCATTTT.

This clone has a single count. The chain combines TRBV7-8 with TRBJ2-2; 7 positions agree with TRBD2. V was clipped by 4 bases and J by 3 bases; unmatched bases: 11. Per the germline V gene, CDR1 is SGHVS and CDR2 is FQNEAQ. This CDR3 comprises 17 residues. Here the CDR3 DNA reads TGTGCCAGCAGCTCCAATTTAGCGGGTACTTACACCGGGGAGCTGTTTTTT. This codes for CASSSNLAGTYTGELFF.

The rearrangement uses TRBV7-2 and TRBJ1-1; TRBD1 is a possible D gene (5 bases). Between the trimmed V and J ends, which lost 3 bases and 8 bases, there was a span of 19 bases. CDR3 length: 15 residues. Germline-derived CDR1 and CDR2 are SGHTA and FQGNSA. The DNA of the CDR3 is TGTGCCAGCAGCTTTGTGGGGGGGAATCTGGGAGAAGCTTTCTTT. This codes for CASSFVGGNLGEAFF.

The chain couples TRBV11-2 to TRBJ2-3; TRBD1 or TRBD2 may be the D gene (6 bases each). Trimming pared 3 bases from V and 6 bases from J, leaving 16 bases between. The CDR3 spans 15 residues. The V gene's germline CDR1 is SGHAT and CDR2 FQNNGV. The DNA of the CDR3 is TGTGCCAGCAGCTTGGTCATAGGGGGGACGGATACGCAGTATTTT. This translates into CASSLVIGGTDTQYF. The full variable domain, completed using reference TRBV11-2 and TRBJ2-3, is EAGVAQSPRYKIIEKRQSVAFWCNPISGHATLYWYQQILGQGPKLLIQFQNNGVVDDSQLPKDRFSAERLKGVDSTLKIQPAKLEDSAVYLCASSLVIGGTDTQYFGPGTRLTVL.

CDR3 sequence: CASSPIGGAKYGYTF. The DNA for the CDR3 is TGTGCCAGCAGCCCCATCGGGGGCGCGAAGTATGGCTACACCTTC. The rearrangement links TRBV9 to TRBJ1-2, with a tentative D call TRBD1 (6 bases). The CDR3 is 15 residues long. Trimming stripped 4 bases from V and 5 bases from J, with 18 bases between. Germline lookup yields CDR1 SGDLS and CDR2 YYNGEE. The whole variable domain, filled in from reference TRBV9 and TRBJ1-2, reads DSGVTQTPKHLITATGQRVTLRCSPRSGDLSVYWYQQSLDQGLQFLIQYYNGEERAKGNILERFSAQQFPDLHSELNLSSLELGDSALYFCASSPIGGAKYGYTFGSGTRLTVV.

The chain employs TRBV7-2 and TRBJ2-7; 9 nucleotides agree with TRBD2. This CDR3 spans 15 amino acids. Trimming at V came to 7 bases and at J to 2 bases, leaving 9 bases not matched to a gene. Germline values: CDR1 SGHTA, CDR2 FQGNSA. This CDR3 reads CASNIRSGRTYEQYF. DNA of the CDR3: TGTGCCAGCAACATAAGAAGCGGGAGGACCTACGAGCAGTACTTC.

The CDR3 is CASSFQGYNEQFF. CDR3 nucleotides: TGTGCCAGCAGTTTTCAGGGTTACAATGAGCAGTTCTTC. The rearrangement links TRBV28 to TRBJ2-1, with a tentative D call TRBD1 (5 bases). Germline values: CDR1 MDHEN, CDR2 SYDVKM. The CDR3 sequence is 13 residues long. V lost 3 bases, J lost 4 bases, and 7 bases lay in between.

This chain joins TRBV6-6 and TRBJ2-1; 8 bases align to TRBD1. The CDR3 totals 16 residues. V lost 5 bases and J lost 6; bases outside the gene matches: 12. Germline-derived CDR1 and CDR2 are MNHNY and SVGAGI (reference sequence). CDR3 sequence (DNA): TGTGCCAGCAGTACGTCCAGGGGGCTTGACCCCAATGAGCAGTTCTTC. Its protein is CASSTSRGLDPNEQFF.

The rearrangement joins TRBV18 to TRBJ2-7; no clear D gene. The germline V gene encodes CDR1 KGHSH and CDR2 LQKENI. The CDR3 length is 13 residues. Trimming stripped 2 bases from V and 0 bases from J, with 5 bases between. For the CDR3, the DNA is TGTGCCAGCTCACCAAGTGGCTCCTACGAGCAGTACTTC. Translated, it gives CASSPSGSYEQYF.

V is TRBV5-1 and J is TRBJ2-2; D not resolved. This CDR3 is 15 amino acids long. CDR1 is SGHRS, CDR2 YFSETQ, per germline. V was cut by 1 base and J by 3 bases, with 10 bases left in between. In nucleotides, the CDR3 is TGCGCCAGCAGCTTGCCCGATCCGTACACCGGGGAGCTGTTTTTT. Its protein is CASSLPDPYTGELFF.

The chain employs TRBV29-1 and TRBJ1-2, with D hard to call. This CDR3 spans 15 amino acids. Germline assignment: CDR1 SQVTM and CDR2 ANQGSEA. With 7 bases removed from V and 4 bases from J, the gap between germline ends came to 22 bases. The CDR3 coding sequence is TGCAGCGGATACGCTGTCGCTGCGGGGTCCTATGGCTACACCTTC. This gives the protein CSGYAVAAGSYGYTF.

V and J are TRBV7-8 and TRBJ1-1; TRBD1 might be the D (5 bases). The CDR3 length is 17 residues. The V end was cut by 1 base, the J end by 5 bases, with 20 bases between. Germline loops: CDR1 SGHVS, CDR2 FQNEAQ. CDR3 bases: TGTGCCAGCAGCTTAGAGGCGGTCCCAGGGCCGTGGACTGAAGCTTTCTTT. Amino acid sequence: CASSLEAVPGPWTEAFF.

The chain recombines TRBV7-2 with TRBJ2-3, with 12 bases aligning to TRBD2. The CDR3 runs 16 residues. Germline loops: CDR1 SGHTA, CDR2 FQGNSA. Trimming took 4 bases from V and 5 from J; bases not matched to a gene: 7. The CDR3 spells CASSSLAGGARDTQYF. The CDR3 DNA reads TGTGCCAGCAGCTCGCTAGCGGGGGGGGCGCGAGATACGCAGTATTTT.

A note on this clone: Lacking the conserved final phenylalanine or tryptophan, this CDR3 likely reflects a read error. It is unclear where the CDR3 begins or ends on the DNA, so no DNA is shown, and the CDR3 is as TCRdb lists it. The chain employs TRBV4-1 and TRBJ1-2; TRBD1, the D gene given by the table, was not confirmed from the DNA. CDR1 and CDR2 from the germline V gene are MGHRA and YSYEKL. Counting both end residues, the CDR3 totals 13 amino acids. The CDR3: CASSQDGQVWRTL.

In DNA form, the CDR3 reads TGTGCCAGCAGCCCTGACAGTCGTCATCAGCCCCAGCATTTT. The encoded protein is CASSPDSRHQPQHF. The J gene is TRBJ1-5, the V gene TRBV28; D perhaps matches TRBD1 (5 bases). The germline V and J ends were trimmed by 6 bases and 5 bases, with 14 bases remaining between them. This CDR3 contains 14 residues. Germline V gene lookup returns CDR1 MDHEN and CDR2 SYDVKM.

The V and J genes are TRBV7-3 and TRBJ1-5; D is possibly TRBD1 (5 bases). The CDR3 contains 15 residues. V lost 4 bases and J 0 bases, leaving 10 bases between the germline ends. Looked up from germline, CDR1 is SGHTA and CDR2 is FQGTGA. The DNA of the CDR3 is TGTGCCAGCAGCTACCGACAGATTAGCAATCAGCCCCAGCATTTT. Residues: CASSYRQISNQPQHF. Based on the CDR3 plus reference TRBV7-3 and TRBJ1-5, the full variable domain is GAGVSQTPSNKVTEKGKYVELRCDPISGHTALYWYRQSLGQGPEFLIYFQGTGAADDSGLPNDRFFAVRPEGSVSTLKIQRTERGDSAVYLCASSYRQISNQPQHFGDGTRLSIL.

The rearrangement links TRBV29-1 to TRBJ2-5; 13 bases align to TRBD2. Germline CDR1 and CDR2: SQVTM and ANQGSEA. This CDR3 spans 13 amino acids. After removal of 7 bases from V and 4 bases from J, the junction contained 3 bases not matched to a gene. The CDR3 DNA follows: TGCAGCGCCGGACTAGCGGGAGCAGAGACCCAGTACTTC. Its translation: CSAGLAGAETQYF. The variable domain in full, with the rest retrieved from reference TRBV29-1 and TRBJ2-5, is SAVISQKPSRDICQRGTSLTIQCQVDSQVTMMFWYRQQPGQSLTLIATANQGSEATYESGFVIDKFPISRPNLTFSTLTVSNMSPEDSSIYLCSAGLAGAETQYFGPGTRLLVL.

V usage is TRBV10-3 and J usage is TRBJ1-5, with D uncertain. Trimming cost V 6 bases and J 2 bases, with 5 bases left between them. Germline V gene sequence: CDR1 ENHRY, CDR2 SYGVKD. The CDR3 spans 12 residues. The CDR3 bases are TGTGCCATCAGCCAGGGCAATCAGCCCCAGCATTTT. Translating it yields CAISQGNQPQHF.

Points on this clone: Germline is not matched at one junction end, which may reflect a read error. The chain joins TRBV28 to TRBJ1-1; D is possibly TRBD1 (6 bases). The germline V gene encodes CDR1 MDHEN and CDR2 SYDVKM. This CDR3 is 12 amino acids long. The CDR3 region is CASSLPGGSLFF. CDR3 in DNA: TGTGCCAGCAGTTTACCGGGGGGCTCGTTGTTTTTT. Together with reference TRBV28 and TRBJ1-1, the CDR3 gives the full variable domain: DVKVTQSSRYLVKRTGEKVFLECVQDMDHENMFWYRQDPGLGLRLIYFSYDVKMKEKGDIPEGYSVSREKKERFSLILESASTNQTSMYLCASSLPGGSLFFGQGTRLTVV.

The chain couples TRBV5-8 to TRBJ2-1, with D possibly matching TRBD2 (5 bases). This CDR3 has 15 residues. Germline loops: CDR1 SGHTS, CDR2 YDEGEE. V was trimmed by 3 bases and J by 0 bases, leaving 10 bases between them. DNA of the CDR3: TGTGCCAGCAGCTCGAGCGGCAGCTCCTACAATGAGCAGTTCTTC. Its translation: CASSSSGSSYNEQFF.